One and the same sample provided the 5 T cell receptor beta chains below, sequenced in a study of OX40 agonist ivuxolimab in advanced cancers. Profiling relied on immunoSEQ multiplex PCR, and the TCRdb table lists in-frame clones only, not all of them. The sample holds tens of thousands of clones; 84% are singletons and the top ten take about 0.69%. This specimen consisted of CD4+ or CD8+ T cells sorted from blood, obtained in a trial of the OX40 agonist ivuxolimab. Every receptor here comes from an adult with an advanced solid tumor such as melanoma, head and neck, liver or kidney cancer.

The V gene is TRBV5-1, the J gene TRBJ1-1, with 9 bases identical to TRBD1. The germline CDR1 and CDR2 sequences are SGHRS and YFSETQ. The CDR3 totals 15 residues. V trimming: 4 bases; J trimming: 0 bases; junction bases outside the gene matches: 4. The CDR3 spells CASSLWTGVNTEAFF. CDR3 nucleotide sequence: TGCGCCAGCAGCCTATGGACAGGGGTGAACACTGAAGCTTTCTTT.

The CDR3 is CASSRVGGTDTQYF. The CDR3 DNA follows: TGTGCCAGCAGCCGGGTGGGGGGCACAGATACGCAGTATTTT. J is TRBJ2-3 and V is TRBV6-5; D possibly uses TRBD1 or TRBD2 (5 bases each). Per germline, CDR1 MNHEY and CDR2 SVGAGI. This CDR3 is built from 14 residues. V was trimmed by 6 bases and J by 1 base, leaving 11 bases between them.

This clone has only one observation. This sequence joins TRBV9 and TRBJ2-7; no definite D call. CDR1 and CDR2 (germline): SGDLS, YYNGEE. Deletions cut 0 bases from V and 0 bases from J, with 7 bases between. This CDR3 is built from 14 residues. This CDR3 reads CASSVGLTSYEQYF. DNA of the CDR3: TGTGCCAGCAGCGTAGGTCTCACCTCCTACGAGCAGTACTTC.

The V gene is TRBV7-6, the J gene TRBJ2-1, with D hard to call. Trimming left V 3 bases short and J 9 bases short, with 15 bases between. The CDR3 runs 14 residues. The V gene's germline CDR1 is SGHVS and CDR2 FNYEAQ. CDR3: CASSLGHRVGEQFF. The DNA for the CDR3 is TGTGCCAGCAGCTTGGGTCATCGGGTCGGTGAGCAGTTCTTC.

This chain connects TRBV28 to TRBJ2-5; tentatively, D is TRBD2 (7 bases). Germline CDR1 MDHEN, CDR2 SYDVKM. The CDR3 covers 14 residues. Between the trimmed V and J ends, which lost 3 bases and 4 bases, there was a span of 12 bases. CDR3 sequence (DNA): TGTGCCAGCAGTTTTGGGGGGGGCGGAGAGACCCAGTACTTC. Its protein product is CASSFGGGGETQYF. Filled out from reference TRBV28 and TRBJ2-5, the complete variable domain reads DVKVTQSSRYLVKRTGEKVFLECVQDMDHENMFWYRQDPGLGLRLIYFSYDVKMKEKGDIPEGYSVSREKKERFSLILESASTNQTSMYLCASSFGGGGETQYFGPGTRLLVL.